These T cell receptor beta chains were read from a single sample in a study of T cell responses to AZD1222 COVID-19 vaccine. Method: immunoSEQ multiplex PCR; TCRdb's copy keeps in-frame clones and lacks some. The repertoire has about 180,000 clones, over 75% of them found once; the top ten carry about 6.9%. The sequences come from peripheral blood, collected on day 0 of AZD1222 vaccination. All receptors come from an adult in good health. Both conserved end residues are part of each CDR3. A D gene is named only where the DNA matches it firmly. Clone size is given for some rows only: seen once, a few or many times, or a class if the clone is expanded.

j_call d_call v_call clone_size cdr3_nt cdr3_aa
TRBJ1-2 TRBD1 TRBV4-1 . TGCGCCAGCAGCCCAATGACAGGGGGCGACTATGGCTACACCTTC CASSPMTGGDYGYTF
TRBJ1-3 . TRBV7-9 . TGTGCCAGCAGCTTCGGCCTGGGGCAGGCTGGAAACACCATATATTTT CASSFGLGQAGNTIYF
TRBJ1-5 . TRBV6-5 once TGTGCCAGCAGCTGGGTCTCAATTAATCAGCCCCAGCATTTT CASSWVSINQPQHF
TRBJ1-3 . TRBV7-2 . TGTGCCAGCAGCTTAGTTGGTTTCTCTGGAAACACCATATATTTT CASSLVGFSGNTIYF
TRBJ2-3 . TRBV7-9 . TGTGCCAGCAGCCCTGGCTTTCCAGATACGCAGTATTTT CASSPGFPDTQYF
TRBJ2-2 TRBD2 TRBV7-8 . TGTGCCAGCAGCCGTCAGCGGGGGGGTCGCACCGGGGAGCTGTTTTTT CASSRQRGGRTGELFF
TRBJ2-3 . TRBV5-1 . TGCGCCAGCAGCTTGACCGGCGATACGCAGTATTTT CASSLTGDTQYF
TRBJ2-2 . TRBV11-2 . TGTGCCAGCAGCCCCGCATCGAACACCGGGGAGCTGTTTTTT CASSPASNTGELFF
TRBJ2-3 TRBD2 TRBV20-1 . TGCAGTGCTCTACTAGCGGTTACGCAGTATTTT CSALLAVTQYF
TRBJ2-5 . TRBV12-5 . TGTGCTAGTGGCCAACCGGGGCCCCAAGAGACCCAGTACTTC CASGQPGPQETQYF
TRBJ2-3 . TRBV5-1 . TGCGCCAGCAGCTTGGTTCTAACAGGGAGTCGTACCGATACGCAGTATTTT CASSLVLTGSRTDTQYF
TRBJ1-2 TRBD1 TRBV5-1 . TGCGCCAGCAGGGGACAGGGAACATCCAACTATGGCTACACCTTC CASRGQGTSNYGYTF
TRBJ2-1 TRBD2 TRBV9 . TGTGCCAGCAGCGCTAGCGGGGCCTACAATGAGCAGTTCTTC CASSASGAYNEQFF
TRBJ2-2 . TRBV6-2/TRBV6-3 . TGTGCCAGCAGTTATAGCGGCAGGACGACCGGGGAGCTGTTTTTT CASSYSGRTTGELFF
TRBJ2-1 . TRBV11-3 once TGTGCCAGCAGCTGGGGACCCAGAGGTTACAATGAGCAGTTCTTC CASSWGPRGYNEQFF
TRBJ1-1 . TRBV12-2 few TGTGCAAGTCGCCTAGCTGGCAGGGGGCACACTGAAGCTTTCTTT CASRLAGRGHTEAFF
TRBJ1-1 . TRBV5-6 . TGTGCCAGCAGCTCCTCGGCTGGGTTAGACTCTGAAGCTTTCTTT CASSSSAGLDSEAFF
TRBJ1-2 . TRBV5-4 . TGTGCCAGCAGCTTGGCTTCGGGTCAGAACTATGGCTACACCTTC CASSLASGQNYGYTF
TRBJ2-5 . TRBV11-2 . TGTGCCAGCAGCCGGAAACGTGGGGATGGCGGGGAGACCCAGTACTTC CASSRKRGDGGETQYF
TRBJ2-1 . TRBV6-2/TRBV6-3 . TGTGCCAGCAGTTACTCCCTCAGATACAATGAGCAGTTCTTC CASSYSLRYNEQFF
TRBJ2-7 . TRBV27 . TGTGCCAGCAGTTTATCAGGGACAACCCTACGATGGCAGTACTTC CASSLSGTTLRWQYF
TRBJ1-4 TRBD1 TRBV14 . TGTGCCAGCAGCCGGGGTGACAGGGGTCGACGACAGCTCCTTAATGAAAAACTGTTTTTT CASSRGDRGRRQLLNEKLFF
TRBJ2-1 . TRBV18 . TGTGCCAGCTCACCACTACAGGGTAGCTCCTACAATGAGCAGTTCTTC CASSPLQGSSYNEQFF
TRBJ2-2 . TRBV5-1 . TGCGCCAGCAGCCCCATCGGGAACGTCGGGGAGCTGTTTTTT CASSPIGNVGELFF
TRBJ2-7 TRBD1 TRBV18 . TGTGCCAGCTCACCAGATATAGAGACAGGGATTGCCTACGAGCAGTACTTC CASSPDIETGIAYEQYF
TRBJ1-6 . TRBV6-5 . TGTGCCAGCAGTTACTCATCCCCGACAGTTAATTCACCCCTCCACTTT CASSYSSPTVNSPLHF
TRBJ1-1 TRBD1 TRBV2 . TGTGCCAGCAGTGGAGACAGGGACACTGAAGCTTTCTTT CASSGDRDTEAFF
TRBJ1-2 . TRBV6-1 once TGTGCCAGCAGTGAATTAGGGGCGGCGGCACGCTACACCTTC CASSELGAAARYTF
TRBJ1-5 . TRBV5-6 . TGTGCCAGCAGCTTGGGAGGGGGGGAGCCCCAGCATTTT CASSLGGGEPQHF
TRBJ2-7 TRBD1 TRBV7-6 . TGTGCCAGCAGCCCGGGGACAGTCTCCTCCCACGAGCAGTACTTC CASSPGTVSSHEQYF
TRBJ2-7 TRBD1 TRBV4-1 . TGCGCCAGCAGCTCCGGGACAGGGGGAGCGGACGAGCAGTACTTC CASSSGTGGADEQYF
TRBJ1-1 . TRBV19 . TGTGCCAGTAGTCCGGGCACTGAAGCTTTCTTT CASSPGTEAFF
TRBJ1-4 . TRBV7-8 . TGTGCCAGCAGCTTTGGATCGGGCGCAACTAATGAAAAACTGTTTTTT CASSFGSGATNEKLFF
TRBJ2-1 . TRBV18 . TGTGCCAGCTCCGACAGGTCTGGCGTCGATGAGCAGTTCTTC CASSDRSGVDEQFF
TRBJ2-5 . TRBV3-1/TRBV3-2 few TGTGCCAGCAGCACCAACCAAGAGACCCAGTACTTC CASSTNQETQYF
TRBJ1-2 . TRBV6-5 . TGTGCCAGCAGTTACCCCTCCGGAGGGGGCTATGGCTACACCTTC CASSYPSGGGYGYTF
TRBJ2-3 TRBD1 TRBV25-1 . TGTGCCAGCAGTGAGAGACAGGGCGGTGTCACAGATACGCAGTATTTT CASSERQGGVTDTQYF
TRBJ1-1 TRBD1 TRBV19 . TGTGCCAGTTTCTTCCACAGGGGTACTTTACCCGAAGCTTTCTTT CASFFHRGTLPEAFF
TRBJ2-6 TRBD1 TRBV19 . TGTGCCAGTAGTGACAGGGGACCCGGGGCCAACGTCCTGACTTTC CASSDRGPGANVLTF
TRBJ1-2 . TRBV6-2/TRBV6-3 . TGTGCCAGCAGTTACTCGAATGCCTATGGCTACACCTTC CASSYSNAYGYTF
TRBJ1-5 . TRBV4-1 . TGCGCCAGCAGCCAAAGCCTTATACAGCCCCAGCATTTT CASSQSLIQPQHF
TRBJ1-1 . TRBV21-1 . TGTGCCAGCAGCAAAAAGGCGGCAGTAGGGTTTGCGCCCACTGAAGCTTTCTTT CASSKKAAVGFAPTEAFF
TRBJ1-3 . TRBV19 . TGTGCCAGTAGTACTCGGACAGCCCAGGCTGCCTCTGGAAACACCATATATTTT CASSTRTAQAASGNTIYF
TRBJ2-1 TRBD1 TRBV4-3 . TGCGCCAGCAGCCACGGCAGGGGGCGGAATGAGCAGTTCTTC CASSHGRGRNEQFF
TRBJ2-3 . TRBV6-4 . TGTGCCAGCAGTGAGGTCAGGGCAGATACGCAGTATTTT CASSEVRADTQYF